These 12 T cell receptor beta chains were all obtained from the same sample, sequenced in a study of neoadjuvant anti-PD-1 for oral cavity cancer. Sequencing was performed with immunoSEQ multiplex PCR; in TCRdb, only in-frame clones are kept and a portion is missing. The repertoire holds more than 25,000 clones, with 80% as singletons. The time point is: after neoadjuvant nivolumab, at surgical resection. The material was PBMCs, obtained after nivolumab (anti-PD-1) treatment. The receptor source for this set is a person between 40 and 79 years old with oral cavity squamous cell carcinoma.

This chain uses TRBV9 with TRBJ1-2; 8 nucleotides line up with TRBD1. This CDR3 is built from 15 residues. V was pared by 0 bases and J by 2 bases, with 3 bases of the junction left unmatched. Per the germline V gene, CDR1 is SGDLS and CDR2 is YYNGEE. The CDR3 reads CASSVEGQENYGYTF. As DNA, the CDR3 is TGTGCCAGCAGCGTAGAGGGACAGGAAAACTATGGCTACACCTTC.

The rearrangement uses TRBV10-3 and TRBJ2-7; TRBD1 matches 7 bases. V shed 2 bases and J 0 bases; nucleotides not matched to a gene: 4. The CDR3 length is 15 residues. Germline values: CDR1 ENHRY, CDR2 SYGVKD. As DNA, the CDR3 is TGTGCCATCAGTGAGAAGACAGGGAGCTCCTACGAGCAGTACTTC. Translation gives CAISEKTGSSYEQYF.

This clone was counted between two and nine times. The chain links TRBV6-5 to TRBJ2-5; a weak D match, TRBD1 (6 bases). V was pared by 0 bases and J by 5 bases, with 13 bases between. CDR1 and CDR2 from the germline V gene are MNHEY and SVGAGI. This CDR3 region has 15 residues. The DNA for the CDR3 is TGTGCCAGCAGTTACTCCCAGACAGGTTTGGAGACCCAGTACTTC. This gives the protein CASSYSQTGLETQYF.

The chain joins TRBV7-2 to TRBJ2-7; D possibly corresponds to TRBD2 (5 bases). Germline V lookup: CDR1 SGHTA, CDR2 FQGNSA. Deletions cut 7 bases from V and 3 bases from J, with 16 bases between. The CDR3 sequence is 14 residues long. CDR3 bases: TGTGCCAGCAAATTTGACCGGGAAAACTACGAGCAGTACTTC. It yields the protein CASKFDRENYEQYF.

The V gene is TRBV19, the J gene TRBJ1-1, with no clear D. CDR1 is LNHDA, CDR2 SQIVND, per germline (reference sequence). The CDR3 loop spans 14 amino acids. V was cut by 7 bases and J by 0 bases, with 12 bases left in between. The CDR3 sequence is CASIRNNLNTEAFF. CDR3 nucleotide sequence: TGTGCCAGTATTAGAAATAACCTGAACACTGAAGCTTTCTTT.

The chain uses TRBV9 and TRBJ1-2, with D possibly being TRBD1 (6 bases). Germline CDR1 is SGDLS and CDR2 is YYNGEE. The V end lost 3 bases, the J end lost 1 base, and 16 bases lay between the germline ends. The CDR3 consists of 16 residues. DNA of the CDR3: TGTGCCAGCAGCGAGGAACCGGGACATTATAACTATGGCTACACCTTC. This encodes CASSEEPGHYNYGYTF. The variable domain in full, with the rest retrieved from reference TRBV9 and TRBJ1-2, is DSGVTQTPKHLITATGQRVTLRCSPRSGDLSVYWYQQSLDQGLQFLIQYYNGEERAKGNILERFSAQQFPDLHSELNLSSLELGDSALYFCASSEEPGHYNYGYTFGSGTRLTVV.

This clone was found a few times. This sequence joins TRBV6-5 and TRBJ1-1; D gene ambiguous. Germline CDR1 MNHEY, CDR2 SVGAGI. V lost 8 bases, J lost 0 bases, and 13 bases lay in between. The CDR3 contains 14 residues. CDR3 sequence: CASGQSILNTEAFF. CDR3 in DNA: TGTGCCAGCGGGCAGAGTATCTTGAACACTGAAGCTTTCTTT.

The chain links TRBV4-1 to TRBJ2-5; TRBD1 is a possible D gene (5 bases). The CDR3 is made up of 15 amino acids. Germline V gene lookup returns CDR1 MGHRA and CDR2 YSYEKL. Between the trimmed V and J ends, which lost 1 base and 5 bases, there was a span of 14 bases. The CDR3 protein is CASSQGRQGPETQYF. CDR3 sequence (DNA): TGCGCCAGCAGCCAAGGGCGTCAGGGCCCCGAGACCCAGTACTTC.

This chain uses TRBV6-1 with TRBJ2-1; 10 bases fit TRBD1. The V and J ends lost 4 bases and 8 bases, in that order; junction bases with no gene match: 11. Germline lookup yields CDR1 MNHNS and CDR2 SASEGT. This CDR3 has 16 amino acids. CDR3 coding DNA: TGTGCCAGCAGTGCCCGGACAGGGGGAGCTCCCTATGAGCAGTTCTTC. It codes for CASSARTGGAPYEQFF.

The chain employs TRBV4-3 and TRBJ2-2, with D maybe TRBD1 (5 bases). Germline values: CDR1 LGHNA, CDR2 YSLEER. Between the trimmed V and J ends, which lost 1 base and 3 bases, there was a span of 9 bases. The CDR3 runs 15 residues. The CDR3 region has the DNA TGCGCCAGCAGCCAAGCCGGACACTACACCGGGGAGCTGTTTTTT. It translates to CASSQAGHYTGELFF.

V usage is TRBV18 and J usage is TRBJ2-7, with 7 bases fitting TRBD1. The CDR3 consists of 15 residues. The J segment lost 0 bases and the V segment lost 0 bases, leaving 2 bases of the junction unmatched. Germline V gene lookup returns CDR1 KGHSH and CDR2 LQKENI. Here the CDR3 reads CASSPPGDSSYEQYF. CDR3 nucleotides: TGTGCCAGCTCACCACCGGGGGACAGCTCCTACGAGCAGTACTTC.

In this sample, this clone turned up once. The CDR3 nucleotides are TGTGCCAGCAGCTCACAGGCGAGCTCCTACAATGAGCAGTTCTTC. Translated: CASSSQASSYNEQFF. The chain combines TRBV7-2 with TRBJ2-1; a possible D gene is TRBD1 (5 bases). The V gene lost 4 bases and the J gene lost 0 bases, with 10 bases spanning the gap. The CDR3 is 15 amino acids. Germline V gene lookup returns CDR1 SGHTA and CDR2 FQGNSA.